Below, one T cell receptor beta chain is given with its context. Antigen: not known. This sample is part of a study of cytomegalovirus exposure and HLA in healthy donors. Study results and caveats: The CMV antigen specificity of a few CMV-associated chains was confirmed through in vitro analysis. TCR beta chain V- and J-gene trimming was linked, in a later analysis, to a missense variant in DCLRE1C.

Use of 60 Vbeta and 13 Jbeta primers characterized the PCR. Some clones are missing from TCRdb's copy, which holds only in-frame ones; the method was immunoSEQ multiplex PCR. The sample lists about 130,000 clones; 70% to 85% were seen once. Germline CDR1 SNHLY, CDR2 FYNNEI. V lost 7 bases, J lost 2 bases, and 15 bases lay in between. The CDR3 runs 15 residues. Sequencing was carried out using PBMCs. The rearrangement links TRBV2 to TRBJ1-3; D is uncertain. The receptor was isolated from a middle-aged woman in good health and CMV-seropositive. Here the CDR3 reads CASTMKKGAGNTIYF. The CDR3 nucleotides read TGTGCCAGCACCATGAAGAAGGGAGCTGGAAACACCATATATTTT.